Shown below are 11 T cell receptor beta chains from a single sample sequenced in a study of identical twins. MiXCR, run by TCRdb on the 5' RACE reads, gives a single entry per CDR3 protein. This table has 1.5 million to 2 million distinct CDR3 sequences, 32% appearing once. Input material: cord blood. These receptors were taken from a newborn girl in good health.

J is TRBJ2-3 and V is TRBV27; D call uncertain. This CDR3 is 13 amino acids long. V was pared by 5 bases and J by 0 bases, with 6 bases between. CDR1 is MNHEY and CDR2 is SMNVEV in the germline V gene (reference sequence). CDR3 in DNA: TGTGCCAGCAGTCACCATAGCACAGATACGCAGTATTTT. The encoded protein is CASSHHSTDTQYF.

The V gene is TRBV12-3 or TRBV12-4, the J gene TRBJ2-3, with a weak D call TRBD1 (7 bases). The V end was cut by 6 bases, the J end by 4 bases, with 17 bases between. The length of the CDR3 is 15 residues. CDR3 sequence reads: CASSAGQAGPDTQYF. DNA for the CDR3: TGTGCCAGCAGCGCTGGACAGGCGGGACCAGATACGCAGTATTTT.

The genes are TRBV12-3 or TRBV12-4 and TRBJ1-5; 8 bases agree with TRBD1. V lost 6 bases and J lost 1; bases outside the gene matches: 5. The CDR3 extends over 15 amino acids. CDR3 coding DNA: TGTGCCAGCAGGGATACAGGGGGGAGCAATCAGCCCCAGCATTTT. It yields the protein CASRDTGGSNQPQHF.

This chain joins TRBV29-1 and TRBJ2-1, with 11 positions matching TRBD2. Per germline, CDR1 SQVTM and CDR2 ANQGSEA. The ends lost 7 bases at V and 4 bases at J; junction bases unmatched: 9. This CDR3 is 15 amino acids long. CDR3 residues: CSAAETSGVYNEQFF. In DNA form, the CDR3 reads TGCAGCGCCGCGGAGACTAGCGGGGTTTACAATGAGCAGTTCTTC.

The CDR3 here is CASSESVGGDYGYTF. The CDR3 region has the DNA TGTGCCAGCAGTGAATCGGTCGGGGGGGACTATGGCTACACCTTC. The V call is TRBV25-1, the J call TRBJ1-2; D might be TRBD1 (5 bases). Germline CDR1 is MGHDK and CDR2 is SYGVNS. The CDR3 runs to 15 residues. The V end was cut by 1 base, the J end by 3 bases, with 12 bases between.

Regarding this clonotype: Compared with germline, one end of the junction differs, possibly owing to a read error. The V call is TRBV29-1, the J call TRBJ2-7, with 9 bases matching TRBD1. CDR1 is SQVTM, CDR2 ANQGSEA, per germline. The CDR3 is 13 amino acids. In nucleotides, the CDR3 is TGCGGCGTTGTAGGGGACAGGGCATACGAGCAGTACTTC. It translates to CGVVGDRAYEQYF.

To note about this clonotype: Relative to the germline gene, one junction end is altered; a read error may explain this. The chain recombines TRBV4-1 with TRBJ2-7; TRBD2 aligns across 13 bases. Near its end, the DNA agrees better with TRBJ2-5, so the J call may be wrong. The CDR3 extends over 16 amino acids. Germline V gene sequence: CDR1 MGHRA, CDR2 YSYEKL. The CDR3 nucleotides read TGCGCCGGCAGCCAACCCCTTACTAGCGGGGGGGCGACCCAGTACTTC. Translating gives CAGSQPLTSGGATQYF.

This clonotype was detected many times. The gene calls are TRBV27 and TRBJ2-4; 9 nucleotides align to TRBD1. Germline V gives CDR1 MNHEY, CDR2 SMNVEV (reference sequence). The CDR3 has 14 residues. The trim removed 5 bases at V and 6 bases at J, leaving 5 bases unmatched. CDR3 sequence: CASSNPGQGNIQYF. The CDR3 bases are TGTGCCAGCAGTAACCCGGGACAGGGAAACATTCAGTACTTC.

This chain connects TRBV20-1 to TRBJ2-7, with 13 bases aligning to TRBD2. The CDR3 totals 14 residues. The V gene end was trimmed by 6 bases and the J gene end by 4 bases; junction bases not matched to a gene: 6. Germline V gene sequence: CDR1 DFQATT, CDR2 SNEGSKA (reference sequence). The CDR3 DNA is TGCAGTGCAACGGGACTAGCGGGATGGTACGAGCAGTACTTC. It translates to CSATGLAGWYEQYF.

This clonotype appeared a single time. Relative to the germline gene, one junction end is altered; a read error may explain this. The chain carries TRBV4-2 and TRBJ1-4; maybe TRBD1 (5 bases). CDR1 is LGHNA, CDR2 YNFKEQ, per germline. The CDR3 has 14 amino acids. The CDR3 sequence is CASQTEGTNENLFF. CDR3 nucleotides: TGTGCCAGCCAGACAGAGGGAACTAATGAAAACCTGTTTTTT.

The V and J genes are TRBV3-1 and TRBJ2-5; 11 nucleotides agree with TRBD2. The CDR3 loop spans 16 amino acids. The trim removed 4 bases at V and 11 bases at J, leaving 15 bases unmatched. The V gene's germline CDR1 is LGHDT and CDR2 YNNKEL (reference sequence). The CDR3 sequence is CASSPSTSGAYTGQYF. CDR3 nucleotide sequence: TGTGCCAGCAGCCCCTCGACTAGCGGGGCCTATACAGGGCAGTACTTC.